This T cell receptor (beta chain) was sequenced for a study of immune cell composition in non-small cell lung cancer. Normal lung sampling was at least 3 cm from the tumour, as distant as possible. Template was genomic DNA from frozen, unsorted single-cell suspensions. This clone has only a few counts. The germline V gene has CDR1 PRHDT and CDR2 FYEKMQ (reference sequence). V was trimmed by 0 bases and J by 8 bases, leaving 13 bases between them. CDR3 length equals 14 residues. Generated by immunoSEQ multiplex PCR, the TCRdb table keeps only in-frame clones and is missing some. This sample has about 2,100 clones, with about 81% found just once.

The chain carries TRBV13 and TRBJ1-2; D might be TRBD1 (6 bases). The clonotype comes from a human donor with non-small cell lung cancer. The source material was non-adjacent lung tissue. In nucleotides, the CDR3 is TGTGCCAGCAGCTTAGGGACAGGTCGCAAGGGCTACACCTTC. This codes for CASSLGTGRKGYTF.